A single T cell receptor beta chain is shown here with its context. Its antigen is unknown. The entry originates in a study of shared clonotypes between healthy human individuals. Findings and caveats of the study: Across a few donors, naive CD4 shared roughly 5%, naive CD8 under 4%, memory CD4 less than 2.5%, memory CD8 more than 0.35%. It was the non-shared clonotypes that had lower generation probabilities than clonotypes shared by all four donors.

Germline V gives CDR1 KGHSH, CDR2 LQKENI. This CDR3 has 16 amino acids. V shed 6 bases and J shed 6 bases, with 24 bases lying between them. TCRdb's table, derived via immunoSEQ multiplex PCR, lists solely in-frame clones and lacks some. The table includes 2 million to 2.5 million clones, 92% detected once. Sequencing input: naive CD4+ T cells from PBMCs. Subset defined: CD45RA+ positively selected. The clonotype originates from a man aged 18-30 years in good health. Some clones in this sample may be carry-over from other donors' samples. The J gene is TRBJ2-7, the V gene TRBV18; D gene ambiguous. CDR3 coding DNA: TGTGCCAGCTCGCAAGCGACGAGCCCCGGCCCCCTCGAGCAGTACTTC. It codes for CASSQATSPGPLEQYF.